This T cell receptor (beta chain) was retrieved from a study of Ad26.COV2.S vaccination and SARS-CoV-2 variants. In the study overall: The donor participated in the COV1001 trial, in its Ad26.COV2.S arm. Study-level points and caveats: Researchers reported similar non-spike TCR breadth in vaccine and placebo recipients.

As to treatment: around 19 received Ad26.COV2.S at low or high dose, single or two shots; several received placebo; per-sample allocation not given. The study sampled participants on day 63 after the first vaccine or placebo injection. Wuhan-strain spike was delivered by a replication-incompetent Ad26 vector. The V end was cut by 0 bases, the J end by 5 bases, with 10 bases between. CDR3 length equals 15 residues. Germline V gives CDR1 LGHNA, CDR2 YSLEER. The assay was immunoSEQ multiplex PCR, and TCRdb's table has in-frame clones only and misses some. The sample has about 350,000 clones; around nine tenths are singletons. This clone was seen a handful of times. Its antigen is still unknown.

The TCR sequence derives from a person between 18 and 60 years old who received the Ad26.COV2.S COVID-19 vaccine or a placebo. The sample here was peripheral blood, taken in a trial of Ad26.COV2.S vaccine versus placebo. This sequence joins TRBV4-3 and TRBJ1-4, with D perhaps TRBD1 (6 bases). The CDR3 reads CASSQDGGTNEKLFF. In nucleotides, the CDR3 is TGCGCCAGCAGCCAAGACGGGGGGACAAATGAAAAACTGTTTTTT.